This TCR beta chain was observed in a study of early T cells in non-severe SARS-CoV-2 infection. Whole-study context: It was bulk RNA from unsorted whole blood that was sequenced, and the chains were unpaired. Findings of the study overall: Using VDJdb, the matching emphasized anti-spike CD8 responses while missing private and CD4 specificities.

The CDR3 runs to 14 residues. Trimming shortened V by 0 bases and J by 5 bases, and 12 bases separated the two germline ends. Germline CDR1 and CDR2: SGDLS and YYNGEE. Regarding this clonotype: No antigen is known for it.

Unique molecular identifier tags were affixed to discrete cDNA molecules. TCRdb re-derived calls from the 5' RACE reads in MiXCR, one entry per CDR3 protein. This repertoire shows 55,000 to 75,000 distinct CDR3 sequences, 9.5% to 13% found once; its top ten account for 6.4%. The rearrangement joins TRBV9 to TRBJ2-7; D not certain. Material: whole blood. The clonotype originates from an adult who was a healthcare worker with PCR-confirmed SARS-CoV-2 infection or an uninfected control (not recorded which). The CDR3 nucleotides read TGTGCCAGCAGCGTAGATAGCCTCTCGAACGAGCAGTACTTC. It translates to CASSVDSLSNEQYF.